The rows below give T cell receptor beta chains drawn from one sample of a study of shared clonotypes between healthy human individuals. TCRdb keeps only in-frame clones here, not all; method: immunoSEQ multiplex PCR. The sample includes some 2,400,000 clones, under 97% of them seen just once. Sequenced: naive CD4+ T cells sorted from blood. These receptors all stem from a man in his late teens or twenties in good health. Each CDR3 is given with its conserved first and last residue. Fields, in order: D gene, J gene, V gene, clone size, CDR3 protein, CDR3 DNA. The D gene is left open where the match is weak. Expanded clones are given a class, and other clones once, few, many or no size at all.

d_gene: .
j_gene: TRBJ1-2
v_gene: TRBV2
abundance: .
CDR3aa: CASSAGLLYGYTF
CDR3nt: TGTGCCAGCAGTGCAGGGCTCCTCTATGGCTACACCTTC

d_gene: TRBD1
j_gene: TRBJ2-1
v_gene: TRBV9
abundance: .
CDR3aa: CASSLTGTGYNEQFF
CDR3nt: TGTGCCAGCAGCCTCACCGGGACAGGCTACAATGAGCAGTTCTTC

d_gene: TRBD1
j_gene: TRBJ1-3
v_gene: TRBV28
abundance: .
CDR3aa: CASSLRGTGASVVNTIYF
CDR3nt: TGTGCCAGCAGTTTAAGAGGGACAGGGGCCTCTGTTGTAAACACCATATATTTT

d_gene: TRBD1
j_gene: TRBJ1-2
v_gene: TRBV5-4
abundance: .
CDR3aa: CASSRDSYGYTF
CDR3nt: TGTGCCAGCAGCCGGGACAGCTATGGCTACACCTTC

d_gene: .
j_gene: TRBJ1-3
v_gene: TRBV4-2
abundance: .
CDR3aa: CASSQSYYWGFSGNTIYF
CDR3nt: TGTGCCAGCAGCCAAAGTTACTACTGGGGATTCTCTGGAAACACCATATATTTT

d_gene: .
j_gene: TRBJ1-2
v_gene: TRBV5-1
abundance: once
CDR3aa: CASSLESGLYGYTF
CDR3nt: TGCGCCAGCAGCTTGGAGTCCGGCCTCTATGGCTACACCTTC

d_gene: TRBD1
j_gene: TRBJ2-2
v_gene: TRBV5-1
abundance: .
CDR3aa: CASSLKDRAHANTGELFF
CDR3nt: TGCGCCAGCAGCTTAAAGGACAGGGCACACGCGAACACCGGGGAGCTGTTTTTT

d_gene: .
j_gene: TRBJ1-6
v_gene: TRBV6-6
abundance: few
CDR3aa: CASSNRDLYNSPLHF
CDR3nt: TGTGCCAGCAGTAACCGGGACCTTTATAATTCACCCCTCCACTTT

d_gene: .
j_gene: TRBJ2-5
v_gene: TRBV6-6
abundance: once
CDR3aa: CASTVGGRAYQETQYF
CDR3nt: TGTGCCAGCACCGTAGGCGGGCGGGCATACCAAGAGACCCAGTACTTC

d_gene: .
j_gene: TRBJ2-2
v_gene: TRBV12-2
abundance: .
CDR3aa: CASRLCRELFF
CDR3nt: TGTGCAAGTCGCTTATGCCGGGAGCTGTTTTTT

d_gene: .
j_gene: TRBJ2-1
v_gene: TRBV10-1
abundance: .
CDR3aa: CASSVGPGDEQFF
CDR3nt: TGCGCCAGCAGTGTCGGGCCGGGGGATGAGCAGTTCTTC

d_gene: .
j_gene: TRBJ2-7
v_gene: TRBV29-1
abundance: .
CDR3aa: CSVEGGRYEQYF
CDR3nt: TGCAGCGTTGAGGGGGGCCGGTACGAGCAGTACTTC

d_gene: .
j_gene: TRBJ1-3
v_gene: TRBV4-2
abundance: .
CDR3aa: CASSASDGSSGNTIYF
CDR3nt: TGTGCCAGCAGTGCTTCCGACGGTTCCTCTGGAAACACCATATATTTT

d_gene: TRBD2
j_gene: TRBJ2-7
v_gene: TRBV5-1
abundance: .
CDR3aa: CASSLRLAGAEQYF
CDR3nt: TGCGCCAGCAGCTTGAGGCTAGCGGGAGCCGAGCAGTACTTC

d_gene: .
j_gene: TRBJ1-6
v_gene: TRBV25-1
abundance: few
CDR3aa: CASSEGRGGNSPLHF
CDR3nt: TGTGCCAGCAGTGAAGGGCGGGGAGGTAATTCACCCCTCCACTTT

d_gene: .
j_gene: TRBJ1-1
v_gene: TRBV29-1
abundance: .
CDR3aa: CSVVRGLTEAFF
CDR3nt: TGCAGCGTGGTTCGTGGGTTGACTGAAGCTTTCTTT

d_gene: TRBD2
j_gene: TRBJ2-7
v_gene: TRBV4-1
abundance: .
CDR3aa: CASSPYDERELAHEQYF
CDR3nt: TGCGCCAGCAGCCCCTATGATGAGCGGGAGCTTGCCCACGAGCAGTACTTC

d_gene: .
j_gene: TRBJ2-3
v_gene: TRBV15
abundance: .
CDR3aa: CATSRDVGTQYF
CDR3nt: TGTGCCACCAGCAGGGACGTCGGTACGCAGTATTTT

d_gene: TRBD1
j_gene: TRBJ1-5
v_gene: TRBV7-9
abundance: once
CDR3aa: CASSFGTGNNQPQHF
CDR3nt: TGTGCCAGCAGCTTCGGGACAGGGAACAATCAGCCCCAGCATTTT

d_gene: .
j_gene: TRBJ1-2
v_gene: TRBV15
abundance: .
CDR3aa: CATSLRKGQGHGYTF
CDR3nt: TGTGCCACCAGCCTTAGAAAGGGGCAGGGACATGGCTACACCTTC

d_gene: TRBD1
j_gene: TRBJ1-5
v_gene: TRBV10-3
abundance: .
CDR3aa: CAIREQGGGQPQHF
CDR3nt: TGTGCCATCAGGGAACAGGGGGGGGGACAGCCCCAGCATTTT

d_gene: .
j_gene: TRBJ2-7
v_gene: TRBV6-5
abundance: .
CDR3aa: CASTGPHEQYF
CDR3nt: TGTGCCAGTACAGGGCCCCACGAGCAGTACTTC

d_gene: .
j_gene: TRBJ2-3
v_gene: TRBV5-6
abundance: .
CDR3aa: CASSLKGIGTDTQYF
CDR3nt: TGTGCCAGCAGCTTGAAGGGGATAGGAACAGATACGCAGTATTTT